This is a list of T cell receptor beta chains from one sample in a study of regulatory T cells in long-lasting Graves disease. TCRdb redid the calling of the multiplex PCR reads with MiXCR, one entry per CDR3 protein. The sample consists of hundreds of thousands of distinct CDR3 sequences, roughly a fifth of them appearing once. The specimen comprised peripheral blood mononuclear cells (PBMCs), sampled when the disease was refractory, from a patient treated with antithyroid drugs. The origin of the receptors is a female donor with Graves disease. Both conserved end residues are part of each CDR3. The order of the fields is D gene, clone size, V gene, J gene, CDR3 length, CDR3 protein, CDR3 DNA. A D gene is named only where the DNA matches it firmly. Clone size is shown for a subset of rows, as once, few, many or a class of expanded clone.

D gene: .
clone size: few
V gene: TRBV29-1
J gene: TRBJ2-2
CDR3 length: 13
CDR3 protein: CSGMASRTGELFF
CDR3 DNA: TGCAGCGGGATGGCCTCCCGAACCGGGGAGCTGTTTTTT

D gene: TRBD2
clone size: many
V gene: TRBV5-1
J gene: TRBJ2-7
CDR3 length: 15
CDR3 protein: CASRLGLAATYEQYF
CDR3 DNA: TGCGCCAGCAGGCTAGGACTAGCGGCAACCTACGAGCAGTACTTC

D gene: .
clone size: few
V gene: TRBV7-2
J gene: TRBJ2-2
CDR3 length: 15
CDR3 protein: CASSSLGHYTGELFF
CDR3 DNA: TGTGCCAGCAGCTCCCTCGGACATTACACCGGGGAGCTGTTTTTT

D gene: TRBD2
clone size: few
V gene: TRBV13
J gene: TRBJ2-4
CDR3 length: 14
CDR3 protein: CASSSSLAGDIQYF
CDR3 DNA: TGTGCCAGCAGCTCCAGCTTAGCGGGAGACATTCAGTACTTC

D gene: .
clone size: .
V gene: TRBV4-1
J gene: TRBJ1-5
CDR3 length: 16
CDR3 protein: CASSLQGGVSNQPQHF
CDR3 DNA: TGCGCCAGCAGCCTACAGGGTGGGGTTAGCAATCAGCCCCAGCATTTT

D gene: TRBD2
clone size: few
V gene: TRBV20-1
J gene: TRBJ2-4
CDR3 length: 15
CDR3 protein: CSARDTSGLEGIQYF
CDR3 DNA: TGCAGTGCTAGGGATACTAGCGGCCTCGAGGGCATTCAGTACTTC

D gene: TRBD2
clone size: many
V gene: TRBV7-9
J gene: TRBJ2-5
CDR3 length: 15
CDR3 protein: CASSLGSGRTETQYF
CDR3 DNA: TGTGCCAGCAGCTTAGGTAGCGGGAGGACGGAGACCCAGTACTTC

D gene: TRBD2
clone size: few
V gene: TRBV11-2
J gene: TRBJ2-5
CDR3 length: 15
CDR3 protein: CASSPGLAGLETQYF
CDR3 DNA: TGTGCCAGCAGCCCTGGACTAGCGGGATTAGAGACCCAGTACTTC

D gene: TRBD1
clone size: .
V gene: TRBV6-1
J gene: TRBJ2-7
CDR3 length: 14
CDR3 protein: CASTTGSIDYEQYF
CDR3 DNA: TGTGCCAGCACGACAGGGAGTATTGACTACGAGCAGTACTTC

D gene: TRBD1
clone size: .
V gene: TRBV9
J gene: TRBJ2-7
CDR3 length: 14
CDR3 protein: CASIYRTGDDEQYF
CDR3 DNA: TGTGCCAGCATCTACAGGACAGGGGACGACGAGCAGTACTTC

D gene: TRBD2
clone size: few
V gene: TRBV27
J gene: TRBJ2-1
CDR3 length: 15
CDR3 protein: CASSLSAGGYNEQFF
CDR3 DNA: TGTGCCAGCAGTTTGTCTGCGGGGGGTTACAATGAGCAGTTCTTC

D gene: .
clone size: many
V gene: TRBV20-1
J gene: TRBJ2-7
CDR3 length: 14
CDR3 protein: CSARVAETPYEQYF
CDR3 DNA: TGCAGTGCTAGAGTTGCGGAGACCCCCTACGAGCAGTACTTC

D gene: .
clone size: few
V gene: TRBV30
J gene: TRBJ1-1
CDR3 length: 14
CDR3 protein: CAWTTQGLVTEAFF
CDR3 DNA: TGTGCCTGGACCACCCAGGGGTTGGTTACTGAAGCTTTCTTT

D gene: .
clone size: many
V gene: TRBV6-2/TRBV6-3
J gene: TRBJ2-2
CDR3 length: 13
CDR3 protein: CASSYTNTGELFF
CDR3 DNA: TGTGCCAGCAGTTACACGAACACCGGGGAGCTGTTTTTT

D gene: .
clone size: many
V gene: TRBV30
J gene: TRBJ1-2
CDR3 length: 13
CDR3 protein: CAWSEQLNYGYTF
CDR3 DNA: TGTGCCTGGAGTGAGCAGCTTAACTATGGCTACACCTTC

D gene: TRBD1
clone size: many
V gene: TRBV7-9
J gene: TRBJ1-2
CDR3 length: 15
CDR3 protein: CASSLGTGSNYGYTF
CDR3 DNA: TGTGCCAGCAGCTTAGGGACAGGGAGCAACTATGGCTACACCTTC

D gene: TRBD2
clone size: few
V gene: TRBV6-2/TRBV6-3
J gene: TRBJ2-2
CDR3 length: 16
CDR3 protein: CASSYPPGRVAGELFF
CDR3 DNA: TGTGCCAGCAGTTACCCTCCGGGGAGGGTAGCCGGGGAGCTGTTTTTT

D gene: TRBD1
clone size: few
V gene: TRBV9
J gene: TRBJ2-7
CDR3 length: 15
CDR3 protein: CASSVGTGSSYEQYF
CDR3 DNA: TGTGCCAGCAGCGTCGGGACAGGGAGCTCCTACGAGCAGTACTTC

D gene: .
clone size: many
V gene: TRBV10-3
J gene: TRBJ2-6
CDR3 length: 17
CDR3 protein: CAISELGPAGRANVLTF
CDR3 DNA: TGTGCCATCAGTGAGTTGGGGCCAGCAGGAAGGGCCAACGTCCTGACTTTC

D gene: .
clone size: .
V gene: TRBV7-4
J gene: TRBJ1-5
CDR3 length: 15
CDR3 protein: CASSPGLVSNQPQHF
CDR3 DNA: TGTGCCAGCAGCCCGGGACTCGTAAGCAATCAGCCCCAGCATTTT

D gene: .
clone size: .
V gene: TRBV20-1
J gene: TRBJ2-1
CDR3 length: 12
CDR3 protein: CSASGQYNEQFF
CDR3 DNA: TGCAGTGCTTCCGGACAGTACAATGAGCAGTTCTTC

D gene: .
clone size: few
V gene: TRBV5-1
J gene: TRBJ1-4
CDR3 length: 15
CDR3 protein: CASSLAHRVEEKLFF
CDR3 DNA: TGCGCCAGCAGCTTGGCGCACAGGGTTGAAGAAAAACTGTTTTTT

D gene: .
clone size: many
V gene: TRBV12-3/TRBV12-4
J gene: TRBJ1-6
CDR3 length: 12
CDR3 protein: CASSRYEKPLHF
CDR3 DNA: TGTGCCAGCAGCCGCTACGAAAAGCCCCTCCACTTT

D gene: TRBD1
clone size: few
V gene: TRBV19
J gene: TRBJ1-2
CDR3 length: 14
CDR3 protein: CASSKRQGADGYTF
CDR3 DNA: TGTGCCAGTAGTAAACGACAGGGGGCGGATGGCTACACCTTC

D gene: TRBD2
clone size: .
V gene: TRBV25-1
J gene: TRBJ2-7
CDR3 length: 15
CDR3 protein: CASSVGGLADYEQYF
CDR3 DNA: TGTGCCAGCAGTGTTGGAGGACTAGCCGACTACGAGCAGTACTTC

D gene: .
clone size: many
V gene: TRBV2
J gene: TRBJ1-6
CDR3 length: 15
CDR3 protein: CASKLQGQSNSPLHF
CDR3 DNA: TGTGCCAGCAAGCTGCAGGGACAAAGTAATTCACCCCTCCACTTT

D gene: TRBD1
clone size: many
V gene: TRBV11-2
J gene: TRBJ2-7
CDR3 length: 13
CDR3 protein: CASSADRAYEQYF
CDR3 DNA: TGTGCCAGCAGCGCGGACAGGGCCTACGAGCAGTACTTC

D gene: .
clone size: many
V gene: TRBV19
J gene: TRBJ1-5
CDR3 length: 12
CDR3 protein: CASSIVGRPQHF
CDR3 DNA: TGTGCCAGTAGTATAGTGGGCCGGCCCCAGCATTTT

D gene: TRBD1
clone size: few
V gene: TRBV4-1
J gene: TRBJ2-7
CDR3 length: 14
CDR3 protein: CASSRPGQSYEQYF
CDR3 DNA: TGCGCCAGCAGCCGACCGGGACAGTCCTACGAGCAGTACTTC

D gene: TRBD1
clone size: many
V gene: TRBV6-1
J gene: TRBJ1-6
CDR3 length: 17
CDR3 protein: CASSRGQGANFRSPLHF
CDR3 DNA: TGTGCCAGCAGCCGCGGACAGGGGGCAAACTTTCGGTCACCCCTCCACTTT

D gene: TRBD1
clone size: .
V gene: TRBV6-1
J gene: TRBJ1-5
CDR3 length: 16
CDR3 protein: CASTTTGRYSNQPQHF
CDR3 DNA: TGTGCCAGCACCACGACAGGGAGGTATAGCAATCAGCCCCAGCATTTT